These T cell receptor beta chains were read from a single sample in a study of blood T cell repertoires in COVID-19. The table came from immunoSEQ multiplex PCR; TCRdb's copy has only in-frame clones and leaves some out. The sample shows approximately 75,000 clones, less than 85% of them seen only once. The sequenced sample consisted of peripheral blood. These TCRs come from a human donor with acute or convalescent COVID-19. The donor label of this sample is uncertain. Each CDR3 is given with its conserved first and last residue. D genes are given only for firm matches. The listing skips clone size in some rows; elsewhere it reads once, few, many or a size class.

>TRBJ2-7|few|TRBD1|TRBV6-2/TRBV6-3
CASSPGTGGRYEQYF
TGTGCCAGCAGTCCCGGGACAGGGGGCCGGTACGAGCAGTACTTC
>TRBJ1-2|-|-|TRBV11-2
CASSLGRAYGYTF
TGTGCCAGCAGCCTGGGCAGGGCCTATGGCTACACCTTC
>TRBJ2-3|few|-|TRBV30
CAWTSSSDTQYF
TGTGCCTGGACTTCGAGTTCAGATACGCAGTATTTT
>TRBJ2-1|-|TRBD2|TRBV24-1
CATSGDSGALNEQFF
TGTGCCACCAGTGGGGATAGCGGGGCCCTCAATGAGCAGTTCTTC
>TRBJ2-1|-|-|TRBV11-2
CASSGTVGNEQFF
TGTGCCAGCAGCGGTACGGTTGGCAATGAGCAGTTCTTC
>TRBJ2-2|-|TRBD2|TRBV5-4
CASSLVPSGGITGELFF
TGTGCCAGCAGCTTGGTCCCTAGCGGGGGAATCACCGGGGAGCTGTTTTTT
>TRBJ1-5|-|-|TRBV27
CASSLEGGPNQPQHF
TGTGCCAGCAGTTTAGAGGGCGGACCCAATCAGCCCCAGCATTTT
>TRBJ2-5|-|TRBD2|TRBV10-3
CAISEGLADQETQYF
TGTGCCATCAGTGAGGGACTAGCGGATCAAGAGACCCAGTACTTC
>TRBJ1-2|-|-|TRBV5-5
CASSLERGIGYGYTF
TGTGCCAGCAGCTTGGAGCGGGGAATAGGCTATGGCTACACCTTC
>TRBJ1-4|-|TRBD1|TRBV7-2
CASSFARGLGEKLFF
TGTGCCAGCAGCTTTGCCAGGGGGCTCGGGGAAAAACTGTTTTTT
>TRBJ2-1|-|TRBD2|TRBV28
CASSSIWTSGRANNEQFF
TGTGCCAGCAGTTCCATTTGGACTAGCGGGAGGGCCAACAATGAGCAGTTCTTC
>TRBJ2-2|-|-|TRBV6-4
CASPERELFF
TGTGCCAGCCCGGAGCGGGAGCTGTTTTTT
>TRBJ2-3|-|-|TRBV7-9
CASSPGLPTDTQYF
TGTGCCAGCAGCCCCGGTCTCCCCACAGATACGCAGTATTTT
>TRBJ2-2|-|TRBD1|TRBV10-3
CALRDSLPGELFF
TGTGCCCTCAGGGACAGCTTGCCCGGGGAGCTGTTTTTT
>TRBJ2-5|few|-|TRBV6-2/TRBV6-3
CASSKGTKETQYF
TGTGCCAGCAGTAAAGGGACAAAAGAGACCCAGTACTTC
>TRBJ2-1|-|-|TRBV5-1
CASSPQGDNEQFF
TGCGCCAGCAGCCCGCAAGGGGACAATGAGCAGTTCTTC
>TRBJ2-7|-|TRBD1|TRBV10-3
CAIRQGPGEQYF
TGTGCCATCCGACAGGGACCTGGGGAGCAGTACTTC
>TRBJ1-4|few|TRBD1|TRBV28
CASSTPPDRGLEKLFF
TGTGCCAGCAGTACCCCCCCGGACAGGGGGCTTGAAAAACTGTTTTTT